These 21 T cell receptor beta chains came from one sample sequenced in a study of preoperative IRX-2 immunotherapy in early breast cancer. As to treatment: preoperative locoregional IRX-2 cytokine immunotherapy. The method was immunoSEQ multiplex PCR; TCRdb's version includes in-frame clones alone and lacks a portion of them. The sample shows about 2,000 clones, roughly 71% of them seen only once. Sequencing used tumor tissue, obtained before IRX-2 immunotherapy. Source of these receptors: a human donor with breast cancer.

The J gene is TRBJ2-5, the V gene TRBV19; 8 nucleotides align to TRBD2. Trimming cost V 3 bases and J 6 bases; bases outside gene matches: 12. The germline V gene has CDR1 LNHDA and CDR2 SQIVND (reference sequence). CDR3 size: 16 residues. The CDR3 protein is CASSMVGLAGLQTQYF. The DNA of the CDR3 is TGTGCCAGTAGTATGGTTGGGCTAGCGGGCTTGCAGACCCAGTACTTC.

The chain combines TRBV6-8 with TRBJ2-1; unclear D gene. The V end lost 0 bases, the J end lost 1 base, and 13 bases lay between the germline ends. The CDR3 covers 17 residues. Per the germline V gene, CDR1 is MNHGY and CDR2 is SAAAGT. CDR3 protein: CASSYSFWRRSYNEQFF. CDR3 coding DNA: TGTGCCAGCAGTTACTCGTTCTGGCGAAGGTCCTACAATGAGCAGTTCTTC.

The chain has TRBV15 and TRBJ2-7; TRBD1 matches 8 bases. Germline V gives CDR1 LNHNV, CDR2 YYDKDF (reference sequence). V was clipped by 1 base and J by 5 bases; unmatched bases: 7. The CDR3 spans 15 residues. CDR3 coding DNA: TGTGCCACCAGCAGAGGACAGGGGTTTGTCGACGAGCAGTACTTC. This codes for CATSRGQGFVDEQYF.

The chain links TRBV30 to TRBJ2-7; weak D call: TRBD1 (5 bases). Germline assignment: CDR1 GTSNPN and CDR2 SVGIG (reference sequence). V lost 3 bases and J lost 3, with 9 bases in between. The CDR3 consists of 12 residues. The CDR3 region has the DNA TGTGCCTGGAGACAGGCCAACTACGAGCAGTACTTC. Its translation: CAWRQANYEQYF.

The chain has TRBV19 and TRBJ1-2, with 9 bases lining up with TRBD1. This CDR3 spans 13 amino acids. Germline lookup yields CDR1 LNHDA and CDR2 SQIVND (reference sequence). V was pared by 3 bases and J by 4 bases, with 0 bases of the junction left unmatched. In DNA form, the CDR3 reads TGTGCCAGTAGTATGGGACAGGGCTATGGCTACACCTTC. It is translated as CASSMGQGYGYTF.

This clone was seen a single time. The V and J genes are TRBV23-1 and TRBJ1-5; no firm D call. TRBV23-1 is treated as an ORF (open reading frame) with a function not yet certain. The germline V and J ends were trimmed by 6 bases and 3 bases, with 12 bases remaining between them. The CDR3 is 14 residues long. This CDR3 is CASSQLGYNQPQHF. CDR3 in DNA: TGCGCCAGCAGCCAACTGGGGTACAATCAGCCCCAGCATTTT.

This clone was seen a few times. The J gene is TRBJ2-1, the V gene TRBV11-3; D remains unclear. The CDR3 is 14 residues long. Deletions cut 2 bases from V and 7 bases from J, with 12 bases between. From germline, CDR1 is SGHNT and CDR2 YENEEA. CDR3 sequence reads: CASSLRSTANEQFF. In DNA form, the CDR3 reads TGTGCCAGCAGCTTAAGGTCTACAGCTAATGAGCAGTTCTTC.

This chain joins TRBV6-8 and TRBJ1-5; TRBD1 might be the D (6 bases). Germline-derived CDR1 and CDR2 are MNHGY and SAAAGT. This CDR3 is 14 amino acids long. The V and J ends lost 6 bases and 2 bases respectively, with 11 bases between them. The CDR3 DNA follows: TGTGCCAGCAGCACAGGGATGGGCAATCAGCCCCAGCATTTT. The encoded protein is CASSTGMGNQPQHF.

The J gene is TRBJ2-2, the V gene TRBV6-8; possibly TRBD2 for D (5 bases). The germline V gene encodes CDR1 MNHGY and CDR2 SAAAGT. The CDR3 totals 13 residues. V was pared by 6 bases and J by 6 bases, with 11 bases between. CDR3 sequence reads: CASSRGYPGELFF. In DNA, the CDR3 is TGTGCCAGCAGCCGGGGTTATCCCGGGGAGCTGTTTTTT.

This chain connects TRBV28 to TRBJ1-2, with 11 bases that match TRBD1. V lost 1 base and J lost 8; bases outside the gene matches: 9. CDR1 is MDHEN, CDR2 SYDVKM, per germline. The CDR3 is 16 amino acids. CDR3: CASSLSSGTGGRGYTF. The CDR3 coding sequence is TGTGCCAGCAGTTTATCCTCCGGGACAGGGGGAAGAGGCTACACCTTC.

This chain uses TRBV19 with TRBJ2-3; D uncertain. CDR3 length: 13 residues. Germline CDR1 LNHDA, CDR2 SQIVND (reference sequence). V lost 7 bases, J lost 0 bases, and 8 bases lay in between. The DNA for the CDR3 is TGTGCCAGTAACAGCTATAGCACAGATACGCAGTATTTT. Its translation: CASNSYSTDTQYF.

The chain uses TRBV19 and TRBJ1-3, with D possibly being TRBD1 (5 bases). With 0 bases removed from V and 9 bases from J, the gap between germline ends came to 18 bases. The CDR3 length is 16 residues. Looked up from germline, CDR1 is LNHDA and CDR2 is SQIVND (reference sequence). In nucleotides, the CDR3 is TGTGCCAGTAGTATAGAGGGGGGACGGAGCTCGAGCACCATATATTTT. Translation gives CASSIEGGRSSSTIYF.

This clone was seen only once. V is TRBV28 and J is TRBJ2-1; D is tentatively TRBD1 or TRBD2 (6 bases each). Trimming cost V 8 bases and J 4 bases, with 15 bases left between them. CDR3 length: 14 amino acids. CDR1 is MDHEN and CDR2 is SYDVKM in the germline V gene. As DNA, the CDR3 is TGTGCCAGCCATACCGGGGGCCCTTACAATGAGCAGTTCTTC. Its protein product is CASHTGGPYNEQFF. Using reference TRBV28 and TRBJ2-1 for the parts outside the CDR3, the full variable domain is DVKVTQSSRYLVKRTGEKVFLECVQDMDHENMFWYRQDPGLGLRLIYFSYDVKMKEKGDIPEGYSVSREKKERFSLILESASTNQTSMYLCASHTGGPYNEQFFGPGTRLTVL.

In its sample, this clone was seen a few times. This chain joins TRBV12-5 and TRBJ1-3; no clear D. CDR1 is LGHNT and CDR2 is FRNRAP in the germline V gene. CDR3 length equals 15 residues. The CDR3 DNA is TGTGCCAGCACCTTAGAGGCAGTCTCTGGAAACACCATATATTTT. Protein sequence: CASTLEAVSGNTIYF.

The V gene is TRBV11-3, the J gene TRBJ2-1; TRBD2 matches at 14 bases. Germline V gene lookup returns CDR1 SGHNT and CDR2 YENEEA. V was pared by 5 bases and J by 9 bases, with 3 bases of the junction left unmatched. The CDR3 is 14 residues long. The CDR3, as DNA: TGTGCCAGCAGCCGACTAGCGGGGGGGAGTGAGCAGTTCTTC. It translates to CASSRLAGGSEQFF.

This rearrangement joins TRBV6-8 to TRBJ2-1; a weak D match, TRBD2 (5 bases). CDR3 length equals 13 residues. Trimming removed 6 bases at V and 5 bases at J, with 11 bases between. Germline CDR1 is MNHGY and CDR2 is SAAAGT. The CDR3: CASRLRSDNEQFF. The CDR3 DNA follows: TGTGCCAGCAGACTACGTAGCGACAATGAGCAGTTCTTC.

The rearrangement links TRBV18 to TRBJ1-1, with 7 bases identical to TRBD1. CDR1 and CDR2 (germline): KGHSH, LQKENI. J was trimmed by 3 bases and V by 2 bases; bases with no gene match: 3. This CDR3 comprises 14 residues. The CDR3 spells CASSPDRVDTEAFF. The CDR3, as DNA: TGTGCCAGCTCACCAGACAGGGTAGACACTGAAGCTTTCTTT.

The V gene is TRBV6-8, the J gene TRBJ2-2; TRBD1 aligns across 8 bases. This CDR3 comprises 16 residues. The trim removed 5 bases at V and 6 bases at J, leaving 11 bases unmatched. The V gene's germline CDR1 is MNHGY and CDR2 SAAAGT. CDR3 sequence (DNA): TGTGCCAGCAGTCCCCCCAGGGCAGGGGGCCCCGGGGAGCTGTTTTTT. Its translation: CASSPPRAGGPGELFF.

The rearrangement uses TRBV28 and TRBJ1-2; 11 bases are a match to TRBD1. Germline V gene lookup returns CDR1 MDHEN and CDR2 SYDVKM. The CDR3 extends over 17 amino acids. V lost 5 bases and J lost 0; bases outside the gene matches: 8. CDR3 bases: TGTGCCAGCAGTGCGGGACAGGGGGTCTCAGCTAACTATGGCTACACCTTC. Amino acids: CASSAGQGVSANYGYTF.

CDR3 coding DNA: TGTGCCAGCAGCTTGGACTTCGGCGGGGGACCCACAGATACGCAGTATTTT. It specifies CASSLDFGGGPTDTQYF. The chain links TRBV11-3 to TRBJ2-3; TRBD2 matches 7 bases. Per germline, CDR1 SGHNT and CDR2 YENEEA. The CDR3 runs to 17 residues. J was trimmed by 2 bases and V by 3 bases; bases with no gene match: 11.

The V gene is TRBV14, the J gene TRBJ2-7; D gene uncertain. The CDR3 contains 13 residues. Germline loops: CDR1 SGHDN, CDR2 FVKESK. V lost 1 base and J 3 bases, leaving 7 bases between the germline ends. This CDR3 reads CASSQVTHYEQYF. In DNA form, the CDR3 reads TGTGCCAGCAGCCAAGTGACCCACTACGAGCAGTACTTC. Drawing the rest from reference TRBV14 and TRBJ2-7, the complete variable domain is EAGVTQFPSHSVIEKGQTVTLRCDPISGHDNLYWYRRVMGKEIKFLLHFVKESKQDESGMPNNRFLAERTGGTYSTLKVQPAELEDSGVYFCASSQVTHYEQYFGPGTRLTVT.